This TCR beta chain was documented in a study of shared clonotypes between healthy human individuals. V lost 2 bases and J lost 4; bases outside the gene matches: 7. The CDR3 extends over 15 amino acids. Germline lookup yields CDR1 SGHRS and CDR2 YFSETQ. In the original processing: As immunoSEQ supplied junction-only sequences (without quality scores), filtering differed. Produced via immunoSEQ multiplex PCR; TCRdb's table is partial and in-frame only. The DNA was the basis for D and trimming; V, J and clone size are from that table. Of roughly 2,300,000 clones listed, just under 95% are singletons. This clone was seen once. The antigen is not known. Study outcomes and limitations: For naive CD4 cells, roughly 4.6% of clonotypes were shared across a few donors.

This TCR was sampled from a man between 18 and 35 years old in good health. Some clones in this sample may be carry-over from other donors' samples. The chain couples TRBV5-1 to TRBJ1-2; 8 positions match TRBD1. The source material was naive CD4+ T cells from PBMCs. Subset meaning: CD45RA+ positively selected. This chain's CDR3 is CASSLTGQESYGYTF. CDR3 DNA sequence: TGCGCCAGCAGCTTAACGGGACAGGAGAGCTATGGCTACACCTTC.